This T cell receptor beta chain is from a study of control samples from healthy donors and cancer patients. Sequencing used immunoSEQ multiplex PCR; TCRdb keeps in-frame clones, though not all of them. The sample lists 150,000 to 200,000 clones; 90% to 95% were seen once. The CDR3 sequence is 12 residues long. V was trimmed by 7 bases and J by 5 bases, leaving 9 bases between them. Germline V gives CDR1 SNHLY, CDR2 FYNNEI. This chain joins TRBV2 and TRBJ1-5; the D gene is possibly TRBD1 (6 bases). This clonotype was obtained from a man aged 18-30 years in good health. Specimen: blood. The CDR3 region is CASNRDDQPQHF. The CDR3 region has the DNA TGTGCCAGCAACAGGGACGATCAGCCCCAGCATTTT.